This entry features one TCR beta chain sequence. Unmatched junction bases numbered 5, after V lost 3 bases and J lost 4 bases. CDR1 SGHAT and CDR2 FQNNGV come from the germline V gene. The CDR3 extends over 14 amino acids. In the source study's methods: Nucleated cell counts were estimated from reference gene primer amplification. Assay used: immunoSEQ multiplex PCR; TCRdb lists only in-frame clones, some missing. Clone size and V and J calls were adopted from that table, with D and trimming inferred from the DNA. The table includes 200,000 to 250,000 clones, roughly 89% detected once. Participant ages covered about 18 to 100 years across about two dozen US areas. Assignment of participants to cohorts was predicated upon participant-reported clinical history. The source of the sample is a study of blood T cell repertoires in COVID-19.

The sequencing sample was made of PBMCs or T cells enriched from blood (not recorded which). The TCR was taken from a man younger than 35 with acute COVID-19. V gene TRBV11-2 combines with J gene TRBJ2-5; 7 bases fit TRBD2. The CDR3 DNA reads TGTGCCAGCAGCTTCTCGCGGGAGAGAGAGACCCAGTACTTC. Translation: CASSFSRERETQYF.